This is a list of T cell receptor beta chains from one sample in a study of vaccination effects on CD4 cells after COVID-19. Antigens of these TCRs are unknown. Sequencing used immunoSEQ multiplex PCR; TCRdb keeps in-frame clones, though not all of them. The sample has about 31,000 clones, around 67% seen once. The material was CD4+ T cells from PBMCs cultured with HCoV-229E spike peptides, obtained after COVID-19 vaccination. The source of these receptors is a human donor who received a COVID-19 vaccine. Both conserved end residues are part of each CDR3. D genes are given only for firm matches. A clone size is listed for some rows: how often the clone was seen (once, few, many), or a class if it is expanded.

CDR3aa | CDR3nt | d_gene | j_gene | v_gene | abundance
CASSRGGVNTEAFF | TGTGCCAGCAGTCGCGGTGGAGTCAACACTGAAGCTTTCTTT | - | TRBJ1-1 | TRBV6-4 | -
CASSGQGGEKLFF | TGCGCCAGCAGTGGACAGGGAGGGGAAAAACTGTTTTTT | TRBD1 | TRBJ1-4 | TRBV5-1 | -
CASSQDGDYGYTF | TGTGCCAGCAGCCAAGATGGGGACTATGGCTACACCTTC | - | TRBJ1-2 | TRBV6-5 | -
CAISGTSRDNEQFF | TGTGCCATCAGTGGGACTAGCAGAGACAATGAGCAGTTCTTC | TRBD2 | TRBJ2-1 | TRBV10-3 | -
CASSLATEKLFF | TGTGCCAGCAGCTTAGCGACTGAAAAACTGTTTTTT | - | TRBJ1-4 | TRBV7-9 | -
CSVAAGNTIYF | TGCAGCGTTGCGGCGGGAAACACCATATATTTT | - | TRBJ1-3 | TRBV29-1 | -
CASSYGWRSNQPQHF | TGTGCCAGCAGTTACGGGTGGAGGAGCAATCAGCCCCAGCATTTT | - | TRBJ1-5 | TRBV6-5 | -
CASGLVLGSGPGNNEQFF | TGTGCTAGTGGTTTGGTACTCGGTAGTGGGCCGGGGAACAATGAGCAGTTCTTC | - | TRBJ2-1 | TRBV12-5 | -
CASSLGRNGEQFF | TGTGCCAGCAGCTTAGGGAGGAACGGTGAGCAGTTCTTC | - | TRBJ2-1 | TRBV5-4 | -
CASSPLQGATNEKLFF | TGCGCCAGCAGCCCGCTCCAGGGGGCAACTAATGAAAAACTGTTTTTT | TRBD1 | TRBJ1-4 | TRBV5-1 | -
CAWGQGGDTQYF | TGTGCCTGGGGACAGGGGGGGGATACGCAGTATTTT | TRBD1 | TRBJ2-3 | TRBV30 | -
CASSSLGATVGYNEQFF | TGTGCCAGCTCTTCTCTAGGGGCGACGGTGGGCTACAATGAGCAGTTCTTC | - | TRBJ2-1 | TRBV18 | -
CASSPGWGSGANVLTF | TGTGCCAGCAGCCCGGGGTGGGGTTCTGGGGCCAACGTCCTGACTTTC | - | TRBJ2-6 | TRBV5-6 | -
CASSSGLGYEQYF | TGTGCCAGCAGTTCAGGGTTGGGCTACGAGCAGTACTTC | - | TRBJ2-7 | TRBV6-2/TRBV6-3 | -
CASSFGAGGNTIYF | TGTGCCAGCAGCTTCGGGGCAGGGGGAAACACCATATATTTT | - | TRBJ1-3 | TRBV13 | few
CASSSGQGITDTQYF | TGCGCCAGCAGTTCGGGACAGGGGATCACAGATACGCAGTATTTT | TRBD1 | TRBJ2-3 | TRBV5-1 | -
CAISRRVGTGELFF | TGTGCCATCAGCCGACGGGTCGGGACCGGGGAGCTGTTTTTT | - | TRBJ2-2 | TRBV10-3 | -
CASNPTGYSGNTIYF | TGTGCCAGTAACCCGACAGGGTACTCTGGAAACACCATATATTTT | TRBD1 | TRBJ1-3 | TRBV19 | once
CASSYVGMNTEAFF | TGTGCCAGCAGTTACGTGGGCATGAACACTGAAGCTTTCTTT | - | TRBJ1-1 | TRBV6-5 | -
CASRVYQNQPQHF | TGTGCCAGCAGGGTATACCAAAATCAGCCCCAGCATTTT | - | TRBJ1-5 | TRBV6-5 | -
CASSLAADNYGYTF | TGTGCCAGCAGCTTAGCGGCAGACAACTATGGCTACACCTTC | - | TRBJ1-2 | TRBV7-9 | -
CATSIGTKNEQFF | TGTGCCACCAGCATCGGGACTAAAAATGAGCAGTTCTTC | TRBD2 | TRBJ2-1 | TRBV15 | -
CASSLSSGYSDTQYF | TGTGCCAGCAGCTTATCCAGCGGGTATTCAGATACGCAGTATTTT | - | TRBJ2-3 | TRBV7-9 | -
CAWKPPGAYSGNTIYF | TGTGCCTGGAAACCGCCCGGGGCTTACTCCGGAAACACCATATATTTT | - | TRBJ1-3 | TRBV30 | -
CASSQGTGRYTEAFF | TGTGCCAGCAGCCAAGGGACAGGGCGCTACACTGAAGCTTTCTTT | TRBD1 | TRBJ1-1 | TRBV4-2 | -
CASSMMQINQPQHF | TGTGCCAGTAGTATGATGCAGATCAATCAGCCCCAGCATTTT | - | TRBJ1-5 | TRBV19 | -
CASSLEGSYGYTF | TGTGCCAGCAGTTTAGAGGGTAGCTATGGCTACACCTTC | - | TRBJ1-2 | TRBV12-3/TRBV12-4 | -
CASSPTRDRGFYEQYF | TGTGCCAGCAGCCCCACCAGGGACAGGGGTTTCTACGAGCAGTACTTC | TRBD1 | TRBJ2-7 | TRBV9 | -
CASSSAGDRVTFF | TGTGCCAGCAGCTCTGCGGGAGACAGGGTAACGTTCTTC | - | TRBJ2-1 | TRBV5-4 | -
CATVVLNQPQHF | TGTGCCACCGTGGTTCTCAATCAGCCCCAGCATTTT | - | TRBJ1-5 | TRBV6-5 | -
CASSQYPDRGREKLFF | TGTGCCAGCAGCCAGTACCCGGACAGGGGGCGTGAAAAACTGTTTTTT | TRBD1 | TRBJ1-4 | TRBV7-9 | -
CASRTGGASNEQFF | TGTGCCAGCCGAACAGGGGGTGCCAGCAATGAGCAGTTCTTC | TRBD1 | TRBJ2-1 | TRBV6-5 | -
CASSGGGIGADTQYF | TGTGCCAGCAGTGGAGGGGGCATAGGAGCAGATACGCAGTATTTT | TRBD1 | TRBJ2-3 | TRBV2 | -
CASSKRETQYF | TGTGCCAGCAGTAAACGGGAGACCCAGTACTTC | - | TRBJ2-5 | TRBV6-5 | -
CASSYSRGTEAFF | TGTGCCAGCAGTTACTCTAGGGGCACTGAAGCTTTCTTT | - | TRBJ1-1 | TRBV6-6 | -
CASSAGLAGGPGETQYF | TGCGCCAGCAGTGCAGGACTAGCGGGGGGCCCGGGGGAGACCCAGTACTTC | TRBD2 | TRBJ2-5 | TRBV10-1 | -
CASSYRLKHTGELFF | TGTGCCAGCAGCTACAGGCTCAAACACACCGGGGAGCTGTTTTTT | - | TRBJ2-2 | TRBV5-5 | -
CASSHSAYEQYF | TGTGCCAGCAGCCATAGCGCCTACGAGCAGTACTTC | - | TRBJ2-7 | TRBV3-1/TRBV3-2 | -
CASRDRGTDTQYF | TGTGCCAGCAGGGACAGGGGGACAGATACGCAGTATTTT | TRBD1 | TRBJ2-3 | TRBV2 | few
CASSPGALSTDTQYF | TGTGCCAGCTCACCAGGGGCCCTCAGCACAGATACGCAGTATTTT | - | TRBJ2-3 | TRBV18 | -
CASSLRRSYEQYF | TGTGCCAGCAGTTTGCGTCGTTCCTACGAGCAGTACTTC | - | TRBJ2-7 | TRBV12-3/TRBV12-4 | -
CATSRDPGGYYEQYF | TGTGCCACCAGCAGAGACCCGGGCGGGTACTACGAGCAGTACTTC | - | TRBJ2-7 | TRBV15 | -
CASSFESGPSGNTIYF | TGTGCCAGCAGTTTCGAATCTGGGCCCTCTGGAAACACCATATATTTT | - | TRBJ1-3 | TRBV28 | -
CSASSVSNQPQHF | TGCAGTGCTAGTTCGGTTAGCAATCAGCCCCAGCATTTT | - | TRBJ1-5 | TRBV20-1 | -
CASRGYFRGSAGELFF | TGTGCCAGCAGGGGGTACTTTAGGGGGTCGGCCGGGGAGCTGTTTTTT | - | TRBJ2-2 | TRBV11-2 | -
CAIGQSNNYGYTF | TGTGCCATCGGACAGTCAAATAACTATGGCTACACCTTC | - | TRBJ1-2 | TRBV24-1 | -
CASSVEGQAQIQYF | TGTGCCAGCAGCGTAGAGGGACAGGCGCAGATTCAGTACTTC | TRBD1 | TRBJ2-4 | TRBV9 | -
CASSAHLVGGQETQYF | TGCGCCAGCAGCGCCCATCTGGTAGGGGGCCAAGAGACCCAGTACTTC | - | TRBJ2-5 | TRBV5-1 | -
CASSFRQGGTEAFF | TGTGCCAGCAGCTTCCGACAGGGAGGGACTGAAGCTTTCTTT | TRBD1 | TRBJ1-1 | TRBV11-2 | -
CASSKDRGGSPAPISNQPQHF | TGTGCCAGCAGCAAAGACAGGGGAGGATCCCCGGCCCCTATTAGCAATCAGCCCCAGCATTTT | - | TRBJ1-5 | TRBV21-1 | -
CASSQIWTGQETQYF | TGCGCCAGCAGCCAGATCTGGACAGGACAAGAGACCCAGTACTTC | TRBD1 | TRBJ2-5 | TRBV5-1 | -
CASSQAGTGGAGNQPQHF | TGTGCCAGCAGCCAAGCCGGGACAGGGGGCGCGGGCAATCAGCCCCAGCATTTT | TRBD1 | TRBJ1-5 | TRBV3-1/TRBV3-2 | -
CSASRDPGRAYEQYF | TGCAGTGCTAGTAGGGACCCCGGCAGGGCCTACGAGCAGTACTTC | - | TRBJ2-7 | TRBV20-1 | -
CASPGCYNSPLHF | TGTGCCAGCCCAGGGTGCTATAATTCACCCCTCCACTTT | - | TRBJ1-6 | TRBV6-4 | once
CASSPRQGGTEAFF | TGTGCCAGCAGCCCAAGACAGGGGGGCACTGAAGCTTTCTTT | TRBD1 | TRBJ1-1 | TRBV9 | -
CSAARQGNTEAFF | TGCAGCGCTGCGCGACAGGGGAACACTGAAGCTTTCTTT | TRBD1 | TRBJ1-1 | TRBV29-1 | -
CASSLTLASGRAGEQYF | TGTGCCAGCAGCCTAACCCTGGCTAGCGGGAGGGCGGGGGAGCAGTACTTC | TRBD2 | TRBJ2-7 | TRBV11-2 | -
CATSDLPIRGNEQFF | TGTGCCACCAGTGATTTGCCAATACGGGGAAATGAGCAGTTCTTC | - | TRBJ2-1 | TRBV24-1 | -
CASSLFGGPETQYF | TGTGCCAGCAGCTTATTCGGGGGTCCAGAGACCCAGTACTTC | - | TRBJ2-5 | TRBV7-9 | -
CASSTGDTQYF | TGCGCCAGCAGCACGGGAGATACGCAGTATTTT | - | TRBJ2-3 | TRBV5-1 | few